The clone carrying this T cell receptor beta chain was seen more than once but under ten times. No antigen is known for it. The data were obtained in a study of read filtering for tumor transcriptome and immune sequencing. Study as a whole: The cohort had approximately 16 men and over twelve women aged about 47 to 80, mean roughly 66 years. After DNase treatment, RNA was made into whole-transcriptome libraries. Per sample, TCR-region reads ranged about 3.5 to 11 million by IR-seq, about 75 to 1273 by RNA-seq. Points from the study as a whole: RNA-seq captured clonotypes less deeply and reliably than IR-seq.

This library used about 360 ng RNA and molecular barcoded adaptors spanning alpha/delta and beta/gamma chains. TCRdb re-analysed the reads in MiXCR, keeping a single row per CDR3 protein. The profile shows roughly 130,000 distinct CDR3 sequences, 10% to 15% of them singletons. The specimen was a population of CD138-negative cells sorted from bone marrow. The sequence was obtained from a donor at least 40 years old with multiple myeloma.

CDR3 residues: CATSFTTGTGGYGYTF. CDR3 DNA: TGTGCCACCAGTTTCACAACCGGGACAGGGGGCTATGGCTACACCTTC. This chain connects TRBV24-1 to TRBJ1-2; 11 nucleotides match TRBD1. CDR1 KGHDR and CDR2 SFDVKD come from the germline V gene. The CDR3 runs to 16 residues. The V gene end was trimmed by 6 bases and the J gene end by 4 bases; junction bases not matched to a gene: 9.